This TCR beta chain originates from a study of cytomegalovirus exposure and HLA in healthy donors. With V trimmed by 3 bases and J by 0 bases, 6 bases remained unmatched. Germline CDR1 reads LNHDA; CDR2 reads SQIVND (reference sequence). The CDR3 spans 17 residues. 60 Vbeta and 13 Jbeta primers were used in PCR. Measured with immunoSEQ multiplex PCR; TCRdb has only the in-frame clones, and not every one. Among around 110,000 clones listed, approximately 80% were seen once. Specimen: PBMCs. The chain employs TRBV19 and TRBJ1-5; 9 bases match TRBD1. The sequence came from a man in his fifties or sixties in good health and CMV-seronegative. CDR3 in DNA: TGTGCCAGTAGTATTCTCTGGGACAGGGCTAGCAATCAGCCCCAGCATTTT. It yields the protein CASSILWDRASNQPQHF.